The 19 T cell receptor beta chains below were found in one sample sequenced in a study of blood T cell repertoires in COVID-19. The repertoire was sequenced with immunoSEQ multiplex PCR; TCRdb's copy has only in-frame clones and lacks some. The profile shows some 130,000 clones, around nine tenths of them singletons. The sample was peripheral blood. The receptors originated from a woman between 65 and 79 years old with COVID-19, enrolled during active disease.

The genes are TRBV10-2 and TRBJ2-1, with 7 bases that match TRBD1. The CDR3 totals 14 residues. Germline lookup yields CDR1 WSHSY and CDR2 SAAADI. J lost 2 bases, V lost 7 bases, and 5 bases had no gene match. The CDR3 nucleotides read TGCGCCAGCAACCGGGACAGAGCCTACAATGAGCAGTTCTTC. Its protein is CASNRDRAYNEQFF.

CDR3 in amino acids: CASSREVAGQGWFTEAFF. CDR3 DNA sequence: TGCGCCAGCAGCCGAGAGGTCGCGGGACAGGGGTGGTTCACTGAAGCTTTCTTT. The V and J genes are TRBV4-1 and TRBJ1-1; 10 nucleotides agree with TRBD1. Germline V gene sequence: CDR1 MGHRA, CDR2 YSYEKL. The CDR3 is 18 residues long. The trim removed 4 bases at V and 4 bases at J, leaving 15 bases unmatched.

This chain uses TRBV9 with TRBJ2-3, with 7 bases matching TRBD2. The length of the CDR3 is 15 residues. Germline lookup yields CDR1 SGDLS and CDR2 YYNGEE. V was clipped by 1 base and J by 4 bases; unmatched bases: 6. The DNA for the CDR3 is TGTGCCAGCAGCGTACAGTCTAGCGGACCAGATACGCAGTATTTT. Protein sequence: CASSVQSSGPDTQYF.

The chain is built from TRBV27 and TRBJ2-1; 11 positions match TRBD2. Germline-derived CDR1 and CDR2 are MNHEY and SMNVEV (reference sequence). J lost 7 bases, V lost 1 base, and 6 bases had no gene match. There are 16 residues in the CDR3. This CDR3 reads CASSLYSGGAGNEQFF. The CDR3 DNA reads TGTGCCAGCAGTTTATATAGCGGGGGGGCCGGTAATGAGCAGTTCTTC.

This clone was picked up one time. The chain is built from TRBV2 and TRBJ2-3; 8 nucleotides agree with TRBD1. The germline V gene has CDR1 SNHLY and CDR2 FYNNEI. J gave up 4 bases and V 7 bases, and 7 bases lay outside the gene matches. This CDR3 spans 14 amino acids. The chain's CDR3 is CASTVDRGADTQYF. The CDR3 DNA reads TGTGCCAGCACGGTAGACAGGGGTGCAGATACGCAGTATTTT.

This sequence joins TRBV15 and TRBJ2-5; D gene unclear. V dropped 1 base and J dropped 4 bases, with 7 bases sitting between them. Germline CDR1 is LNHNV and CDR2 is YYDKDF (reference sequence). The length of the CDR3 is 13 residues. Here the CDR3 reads CATSRAPGETQYF. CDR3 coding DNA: TGTGCCACCAGCAGAGCCCCCGGAGAGACCCAGTACTTC.

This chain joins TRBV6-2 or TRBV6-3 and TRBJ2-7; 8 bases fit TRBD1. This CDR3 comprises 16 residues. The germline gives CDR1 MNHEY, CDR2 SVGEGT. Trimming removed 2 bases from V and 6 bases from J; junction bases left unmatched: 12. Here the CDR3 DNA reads TGTGCCAGCAGTTACCCTACCTCCGACAGGGGTCGCGAGCAGTACTTC. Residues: CASSYPTSDRGREQYF.

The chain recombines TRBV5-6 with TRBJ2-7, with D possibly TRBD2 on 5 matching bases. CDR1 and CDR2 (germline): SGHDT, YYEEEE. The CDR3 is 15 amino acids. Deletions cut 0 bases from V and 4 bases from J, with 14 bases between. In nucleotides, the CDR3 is TGTGCCAGCAGCTTGGGGGCGGGTTGGAGTTACGAGCAGTACTTC. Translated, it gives CASSLGAGWSYEQYF.

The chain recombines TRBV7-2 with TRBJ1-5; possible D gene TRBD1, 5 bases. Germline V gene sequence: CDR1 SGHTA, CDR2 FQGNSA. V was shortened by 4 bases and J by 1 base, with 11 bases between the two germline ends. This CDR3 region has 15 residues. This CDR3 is CASSSSGRSNQPQHF. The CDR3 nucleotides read TGTGCCAGCAGCTCCTCAGGGAGGAGCAATCAGCCCCAGCATTTT.

In DNA form, the CDR3 reads TGTGCCAGCAGTTCGGTGGCCGCGCGGTCCTATAATTCACCCCTCCACTTT. Translating gives CASSSVAARSYNSPLHF. The chain has TRBV6-2 or TRBV6-3 and TRBJ1-6; D remains ambiguous. Germline CDR1 is MNHEY and CDR2 is SVGEGT. V lost 4 bases, J lost 1 base, and 14 bases lay in between. The CDR3 runs 17 residues.

The CDR3: CSVARVLSYNEQFF. CDR3 DNA: TGCAGCGTTGCCCGAGTACTCTCCTACAATGAGCAGTTCTTC. V gene TRBV29-1 combines with J gene TRBJ2-1; D not resolved. CDR3 size: 14 residues. V was shortened by 4 bases and J by 0 bases, with 10 bases between the two germline ends. Germline CDR1 SQVTM, CDR2 ANQGSEA.

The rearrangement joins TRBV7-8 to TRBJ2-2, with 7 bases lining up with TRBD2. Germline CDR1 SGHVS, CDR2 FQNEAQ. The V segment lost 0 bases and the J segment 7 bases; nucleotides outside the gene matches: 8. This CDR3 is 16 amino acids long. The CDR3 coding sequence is TGTGCCAGCAGCTTAGCAGCGGGGCCGGGTCGCGGGGAGCTGTTTTTT. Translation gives CASSLAAGPGRGELFF.

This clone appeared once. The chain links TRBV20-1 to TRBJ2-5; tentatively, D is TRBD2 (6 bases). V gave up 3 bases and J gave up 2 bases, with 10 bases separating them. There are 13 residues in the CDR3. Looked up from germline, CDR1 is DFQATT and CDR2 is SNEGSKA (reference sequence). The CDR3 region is CSASMGGQETQYF. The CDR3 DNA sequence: TGCAGTGCTAGTATGGGGGGACAAGAGACCCAGTACTTC.

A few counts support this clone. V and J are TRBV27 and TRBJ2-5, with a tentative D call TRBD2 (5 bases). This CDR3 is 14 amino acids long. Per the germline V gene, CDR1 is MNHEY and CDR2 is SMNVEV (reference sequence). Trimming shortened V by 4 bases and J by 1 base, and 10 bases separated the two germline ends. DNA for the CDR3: TGTGCCAGCAGTTCCAGCGGTCTCCAAGAGACCCAGTACTTC. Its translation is CASSSSGLQETQYF.

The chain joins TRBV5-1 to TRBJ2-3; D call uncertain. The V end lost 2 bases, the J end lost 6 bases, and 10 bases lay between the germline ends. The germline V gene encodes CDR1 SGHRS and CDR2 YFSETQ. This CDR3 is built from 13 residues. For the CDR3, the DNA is TGCGCCAGCAGCTTATTACTATCGGATACGCAGTATTTT. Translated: CASSLLLSDTQYF.

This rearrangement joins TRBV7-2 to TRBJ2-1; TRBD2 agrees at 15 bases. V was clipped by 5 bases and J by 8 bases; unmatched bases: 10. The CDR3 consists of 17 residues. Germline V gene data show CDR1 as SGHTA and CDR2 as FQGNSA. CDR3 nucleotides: TGTGCCAGCAGCGCCTGGACTAGCGGGGGGGCCGCGGATGAGCAGTTCTTC. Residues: CASSAWTSGGAADEQFF.

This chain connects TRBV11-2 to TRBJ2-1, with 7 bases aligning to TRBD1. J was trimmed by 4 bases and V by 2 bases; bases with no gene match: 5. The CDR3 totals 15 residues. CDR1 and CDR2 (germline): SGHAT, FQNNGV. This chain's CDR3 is CASSLQGQPYNEQFF. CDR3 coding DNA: TGTGCCAGCAGCTTACAGGGACAGCCGTACAATGAGCAGTTCTTC.

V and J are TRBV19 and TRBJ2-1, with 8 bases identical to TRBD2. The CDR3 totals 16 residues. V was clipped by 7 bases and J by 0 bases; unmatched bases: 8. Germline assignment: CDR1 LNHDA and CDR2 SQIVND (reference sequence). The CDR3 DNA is TGTGCCAGTAAAAATTTAGCGGGGAGCTCCTACAATGAGCAGTTCTTC. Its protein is CASKNLAGSSYNEQFF.

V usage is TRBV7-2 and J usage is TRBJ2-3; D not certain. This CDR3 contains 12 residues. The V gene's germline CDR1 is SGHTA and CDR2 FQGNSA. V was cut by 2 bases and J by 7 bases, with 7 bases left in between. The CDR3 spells CASSLSQYTQYF. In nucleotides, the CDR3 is TGTGCCAGCAGCTTATCCCAGTATACGCAGTATTTT.